Below, 8 T cell receptor beta chains from the same sample are listed, as sequenced in a study of vaccination effects on CD4 cells after COVID-19. No cognate antigen is known for these TCRs. Data came from immunoSEQ multiplex PCR; TCRdb stores just in-frame clones and leaves some out. This sample carries about 45,000 clones, 70% of them seen once, and the ten largest clones take roughly 7.2%. An approximately ten-day culture period preceded the isolation of CD4+ T cells. Participants received two doses of either the BNT162b2 or mRNA-1273 vaccine. Here the sequenced sample was CD4+ T cells from PBMCs cultured without peptide, taken after COVID-19 vaccination. All receptors derive from a human donor who received a COVID-19 vaccine.

This chain uses TRBV7-9 with TRBJ2-7; weak D call: TRBD1 (6 bases). The CDR3 is 14 amino acids. Trimming took off 1 base at V and 6 bases at J, with 13 bases between the two ends. In germline, CDR1 is SEHNR, CDR2 FQNEAQ (reference sequence). The DNA for the CDR3 is TGTGCCAGCAGCTTAGAGGGGGAAGCTGGCGAGCAGTACTTC. Translation: CASSLEGEAGEQYF.

This clone was picked up one time. The J gene is TRBJ2-3, the V gene TRBV27; perhaps D is TRBD1 or TRBD2 (6 bases each). CDR1 MNHEY and CDR2 SMNVEV come from the germline V gene (reference sequence). V shed 1 base and J shed 6 bases, with 14 bases lying between them. The CDR3 has 15 amino acids. The CDR3 bases are TGTGCCAGCAGTTTATTGGGGGGCCGAGGGGATACGCAGTATTTT. Translating gives CASSLLGGRGDTQYF.

This clone was observed a handful of times. V is TRBV7-9 and J is TRBJ2-5, with D uncertain. This CDR3 is built from 14 residues. The V gene's germline CDR1 is SEHNR and CDR2 FQNEAQ (reference sequence). With 2 bases removed from V and 5 bases from J, the gap between germline ends came to 12 bases. CDR3 DNA sequence: TGTGCCAGCAGCTTAACGGCGCATTCGGAGACCCAGTACTTC. This codes for CASSLTAHSETQYF.

The gene calls are TRBV19 and TRBJ2-3, with a tentative D call TRBD1 (6 bases). The ends were cut back, 5 bases at V and 1 base at J, with 10 bases in the middle. This CDR3 contains 14 residues. The germline CDR1 and CDR2 sequences are LNHDA and SQIVND (reference sequence). The CDR3 DNA sequence: TGTGCCAGTAGTTCACAGGGAGGCACAGATACGCAGTATTTT. Its translation: CASSSQGGTDTQYF.

This clone has a handful of counts. The sample has other DNA sequences that encode this CDR3 too. J is TRBJ2-1 and V is TRBV5-1, with D possibly matching TRBD2 (5 bases). Deletions cut 1 base from V and 3 bases from J, with 5 bases between. The CDR3 runs 13 residues. Germline CDR1 SGHRS, CDR2 YFSETQ. The CDR3 is CASSLTSYNEQFF. Here the CDR3 DNA reads TGCGCCAGCAGCTTGACTAGCTACAATGAGCAGTTCTTC.

V usage is TRBV3-1 (or the pseudogene TRBV3-2) and J usage is TRBJ2-1; tentative D call: TRBD2 (6 bases). Per the germline V gene, CDR1 is LGHDT and CDR2 is YNNKEL (reference sequence). The CDR3 runs 17 residues. V was shortened by 1 base and J by 2 bases, with 15 bases between the two germline ends. The CDR3 sequence is CASSQGQTRFAYNEQFF. Here the CDR3 DNA reads TGTGCCAGCAGCCAAGGTCAGACTAGATTCGCCTACAATGAGCAGTTCTTC.

This sequence joins TRBV12-3 or TRBV12-4 and TRBJ2-7; possibly TRBD2 for D (7 bases). The CDR3 is made up of 13 amino acids. Trimming cost V 8 bases and J 2 bases, with 13 bases left between them. CDR3 coding DNA: TGTGCCAGCGCCTCGGGGGGCGCCTACGAGCAGTACTTC. It translates to CASASGGAYEQYF.

This rearrangement joins TRBV12-3 or TRBV12-4 to TRBJ1-1; TRBD1 might be the D (5 bases). The CDR3 is 13 residues long. V lost 4 bases, J lost 9 bases, and 15 bases lay in between. The CDR3 reads CASSSRGRHQAFF. CDR3 bases: TGTGCCAGCAGTTCCCGGGGCAGACACCAAGCTTTCTTT.